This T cell receptor beta chain was identified in a study of human T cells and chemical hapten exposure. Germline values: CDR1 LNHNV, CDR2 YYDKDF (reference sequence). Trimming left V 0 bases short and J 7 bases short, with 9 bases between. This CDR3 region has 13 residues. Study-wide findings and caveats: Having alopecia, donors may respond immunologically unlike healthy people. Among expanded TCRs, significantly more large CDR3 similarity clusters formed than among controls.

TCRdb re-called the RACE reads with MiXCR, one entry per CDR3 protein. The profile shows 42,000 or so distinct CDR3 sequences, about 8.9% of them singletons. The time point is: patch test 2, 6 weeks after DPC sensitization. Treatment denoted: therapeutic diphenylcyclopropenone sensitization with weekly scalp DPC. With regard to this clonotype: Its specificity is unknown.

This TCR came from a woman aged 40 to 50 with alopecia areata. Some clones in this sample may be carry-over from other donors' samples. The chain recombines TRBV15 with TRBJ1-1; D is perhaps TRBD1 (5 bases). The source was whole blood, collected in connection with sensitization to the hapten diphenylcyclopropenone (DPC). CDR3: CATSREQGIEAFF. CDR3 in DNA: TGTGCCACCAGCAGAGAGCAGGGTATTGAAGCTTTCTTT.